This passage covers 13 T cell receptor beta chains from one sample sequenced in a study of blood T cell repertoires in COVID-19. Produced via immunoSEQ multiplex PCR; TCRdb's table is partial and in-frame only. Of 200,000 to 300,000 clones in the sample, under 90% were seen once. The source material was peripheral blood. These receptors all stem from a man in his 60s with acute or convalescent COVID-19.

This clone was detected once. This chain joins TRBV6-6 and TRBJ1-2; perhaps TRBD1 as D (6 bases). Germline-derived CDR1 and CDR2 are MNHNY and SVGAGI (reference sequence). The ends were cut back, 5 bases at V and 3 bases at J, with 10 bases in the middle. The CDR3 totals 13 residues. In DNA, the CDR3 is TGTGCCAGCAGTCCCCGACAGGACTATGGCTACACCTTC. This gives the protein CASSPRQDYGYTF.

V and J are TRBV18 and TRBJ2-3; 7 bases agree with TRBD2. The CDR3 covers 13 residues. J gave up 4 bases and V 6 bases, and 4 bases lay outside the gene matches. Per the germline V gene, CDR1 is KGHSH and CDR2 is LQKENI. The CDR3 reads CASSRLAADTQYF. Written as DNA, the CDR3 is TGTGCCAGCTCTAGGCTAGCGGCAGATACGCAGTATTTT.

This clone appeared many times. The V gene is TRBV10-1, the J gene TRBJ2-2; a possible D gene is TRBD1 (5 bases). The V end lost 3 bases, the J end lost 5 bases, and 7 bases lay between the germline ends. Germline assignment: CDR1 WNHNN and CDR2 SYGVQD (reference sequence). The CDR3 is made up of 13 amino acids. CDR3 nucleotides: TGCGCCAGCAGTGACAGGGATACCGGGGAGCTGTTTTTT. As protein: CASSDRDTGELFF.

The chain couples TRBV5-1 to TRBJ2-5; 7 bases map to TRBD2. V was clipped by 0 bases and J by 2 bases; unmatched bases: 10. This CDR3 contains 17 residues. Per germline, CDR1 SGHRS and CDR2 YFSETQ. CDR3 amino acids: CASSLGSGGTNQETQYF. The CDR3 DNA is TGCGCCAGCAGCTTGGGATCCGGCGGGACTAATCAAGAGACCCAGTACTTC.

The V and J genes are TRBV11-3 and TRBJ2-7, with 8 bases matching TRBD1. The CDR3 covers 16 residues. The V gene end was trimmed by 4 bases and the J gene end by 7 bases; junction bases not matched to a gene: 15. Germline-derived CDR1 and CDR2 are SGHNT and YENEEA. CDR3 amino acids: CASSSGSDRDPGEQYF. The CDR3 DNA reads TGTGCCAGCAGCTCTGGTTCGGACAGGGACCCAGGGGAGCAGTACTTC.

Comments on this clone: Other DNA sequences of this sample code for an identical CDR3. This rearrangement joins TRBV19 to TRBJ2-3; no clear D gene. CDR3 length: 11 amino acids. Germline V gene sequence: CDR1 LNHDA, CDR2 SQIVND (reference sequence). The germline V and J ends were trimmed by 3 bases and 6 bases, with 4 bases remaining between them. The CDR3: CASSIRDTQYF. As DNA, the CDR3 is TGTGCCAGTAGTATTCGTGATACGCAGTATTTT.

This clone showed up just a few times. The chain carries TRBV27 and TRBJ1-1; TRBD1 matches at 7 bases. J lost 5 bases, V lost 6 bases, and 9 bases had no gene match. The CDR3 length is 14 residues. Germline assignment: CDR1 MNHEY and CDR2 SMNVEV (reference sequence). CDR3 DNA: TGTGCCAGCAGGAGGACAGGCAGTCATACTGAAGCTTTCTTT. Encoded protein: CASRRTGSHTEAFF.

This clone was seen only once. The chain links TRBV10-3 to TRBJ2-6; 8 positions match TRBD1. Germline trimming cut 5 bases from V and 4 bases from J; bases unmatched to any gene: 7. This CDR3 spans 16 amino acids. Germline V gives CDR1 ENHRY, CDR2 SYGVKD. The CDR3, as DNA: TGTGCCATCAGTAGGCAGGGGGCGGCCGGGGCCAACGTCCTGACTTTC. The encoded protein is CAISRQGAAGANVLTF.

Concerning this clone: The same CDR3 is also encoded by other DNA sequences in this sample. This chain connects TRBV6-5 to TRBJ1-2; D unclear. The CDR3 is 13 amino acids. Trimming took off 5 bases at V and 4 bases at J, with 11 bases between the two ends. Germline V gene data show CDR1 as MNHEY and CDR2 as SVGAGI. Here the CDR3 reads CASSRTEIYGYTF. The DNA of the CDR3 is TGTGCCAGCAGTAGAACAGAGATCTATGGCTACACCTTC.

V is TRBV10-2 and J is TRBJ2-1; 8 bases align to TRBD2. The V segment lost 9 bases and the J segment 2 bases; nucleotides outside the gene matches: 3. CDR3 length equals 13 residues. The germline CDR1 and CDR2 sequences are WSHSY and SAAADI. CDR3 amino acids: CASSAGAYNEQFF. Here the CDR3 DNA reads TGCGCCAGTTCAGCGGGAGCCTACAATGAGCAGTTCTTC.

The chain combines TRBV7-2 with TRBJ2-3; no firm D call. The germline V gene has CDR1 SGHTA and CDR2 FQGNSA. The CDR3 has 14 amino acids. Trimming cost V 7 bases and J 4 bases, with 15 bases left between them. CDR3 amino acids: CASNLLGSPDTQYF. CDR3 bases: TGTGCCAGCAACCTCCTAGGTTCCCCAGATACGCAGTATTTT. The whole variable domain, remainder taken from reference TRBV7-2 and TRBJ2-3, is GAGVSQSPSNKVTEKGKDVELRCDPISGHTALYWYRQSLGQGLEFLIYFQGNSAPDKSGLPSDRFSAERTGGSVSTLTIQRTQQEDSAVYLCASNLLGSPDTQYFGPGTRLTVL.

This clone appeared a single time. Its ends do not fully match the called genes, so a read error is possible. The chain carries TRBV7-7 and TRBJ2-5; 7 bases agree with TRBD1. The CDR3 sequence is 14 residues long. Germline assignment: CDR1 SSHAT and CDR2 FNYEAQ (reference sequence). The CDR3 nucleotides read TGTGCTAGCAGCCCTGGGACAGTACAAGAGACCCAGTACTTC. As protein: CASSPGTVQETQYF.

The chain uses TRBV10-3 and TRBJ2-7; 7 bases line up with TRBD1. V was pared by 5 bases and J by 0 bases, with 4 bases of the junction left unmatched. CDR3 length: 14 amino acids. Germline lookup yields CDR1 ENHRY and CDR2 SYGVKD. CDR3 bases: TGTGCCATCAGTCCGGGACAGAGCTCCTACGAGCAGTACTTC. Its translation is CAISPGQSSYEQYF.